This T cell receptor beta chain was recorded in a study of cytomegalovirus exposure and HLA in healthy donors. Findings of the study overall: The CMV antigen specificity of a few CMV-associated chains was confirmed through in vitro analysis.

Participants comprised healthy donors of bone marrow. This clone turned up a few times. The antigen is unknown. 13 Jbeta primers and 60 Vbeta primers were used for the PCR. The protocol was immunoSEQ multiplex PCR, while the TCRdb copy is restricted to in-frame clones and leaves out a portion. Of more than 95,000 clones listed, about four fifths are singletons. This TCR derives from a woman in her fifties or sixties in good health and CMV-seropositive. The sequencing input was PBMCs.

CDR3 nucleotides: TGTGCCAGCAAAGGAGGTGGGACTGAAGCTTTCTTT. Protein: CASKGGGTEAFF. This rearrangement joins TRBV2 to TRBJ1-1; D is ambiguous. The CDR3 length is 12 residues. The germline V gene has CDR1 SNHLY and CDR2 FYNNEI. Trimming removed 7 bases at V and 5 bases at J, with 11 bases between.